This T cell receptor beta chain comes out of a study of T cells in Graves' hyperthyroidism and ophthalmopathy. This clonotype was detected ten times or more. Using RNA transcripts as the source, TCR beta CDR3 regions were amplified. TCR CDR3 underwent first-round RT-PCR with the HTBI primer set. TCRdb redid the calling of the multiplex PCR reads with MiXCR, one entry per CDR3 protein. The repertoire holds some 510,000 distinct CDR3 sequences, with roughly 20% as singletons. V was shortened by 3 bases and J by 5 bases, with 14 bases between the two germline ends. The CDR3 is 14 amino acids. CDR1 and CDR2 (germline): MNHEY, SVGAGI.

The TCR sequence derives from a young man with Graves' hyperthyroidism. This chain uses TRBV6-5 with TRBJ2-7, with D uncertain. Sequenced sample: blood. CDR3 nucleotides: TGTGCCAGCAGTTATAATTATACCGCCAACGAGCAGTACTTC. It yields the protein CASSYNYTANEQYF.